These 5 T cell receptor beta chains were all obtained from the same sample, sequenced in a study of blood T cells in healthy people across ages. A J-beta primer mix and a sample-barcoded 5' primer were used in a second PCR of roughly 7 to 12 cycles. TCRdb independently ran MiXCR on the 5' RACE reads; one entry per CDR3 protein. The sample yields about 1.6 million distinct CDR3 sequences, 30% to 35% seen once. The sample was blood. The receptors here all came from a woman under 40 in good health.

The CDR3 DNA follows: TGCGGCACCCCTCGAGGTCAGACGGAAGCTAACTATGGCTACACCTTC. This sequence encodes CGTPRGQTEANYGYTF. The chain uses TRBV29-1 and TRBJ1-2; no clear D. The germline gives CDR1 SQVTM, CDR2 ANQGSEA. CDR3 size: 16 residues.

The chain combines TRBV27 with TRBJ1-1; weak D call: TRBD1 (5 bases). Germline CDR1 and CDR2: MNHEY and SMNVEV (reference sequence). The CDR3 extends over 14 amino acids. Trimming removed 5 bases at V and 5 bases at J, with 15 bases between. The CDR3 is CASSGTGGLTEAFF. The CDR3 DNA is TGTGCCAGCAGTGGGACGGGGGGTTTAACTGAAGCTTTCTTT.

This clonotype was seen more than once but under ten times. The gene calls are TRBV14 and TRBJ1-2; D unresolved. Trimming took off 3 bases at V and 4 bases at J, with 18 bases between the two ends. Germline V CDR1 and CDR2: SGHDN, FVKESK. The CDR3 consists of 16 residues. CDR3 coding DNA: TGTGCCAGCAGCCAGCCTGGACTGCTTGATCCCTATGGCTACACCTTC. As protein: CASSQPGLLDPYGYTF.

Of note for this clonotype: A read error is possible here, since a much larger clone lies one base away. The chain employs TRBV29-1 and TRBJ2-7, with D possibly being TRBD1 (6 bases). Germline assignment: CDR1 SQVTM and CDR2 ANQGSEA. The CDR3 length is 14 residues. V lost 5 bases, J lost 0 bases, and 14 bases lay in between. In DNA, the CDR3 is TGCAGCGTTTCGTTGGGGGCTAGCTCCTACGAGCAGTACTTC. The encoded protein is CSVSLGASSYEQYF.

This clonotype was recorded a few times. The gene calls are TRBV10-3 and TRBJ2-7, with D unclear. Germline CDR1 is ENHRY and CDR2 is SYGVKD. This CDR3 spans 14 amino acids. Trimming cost V 3 bases and J 4 bases, with 13 bases left between them. CDR3: CAISEASGIYEQYF. The CDR3 DNA is TGTGCCATCAGTGAAGCTAGTGGAATTTACGAGCAGTACTTC.